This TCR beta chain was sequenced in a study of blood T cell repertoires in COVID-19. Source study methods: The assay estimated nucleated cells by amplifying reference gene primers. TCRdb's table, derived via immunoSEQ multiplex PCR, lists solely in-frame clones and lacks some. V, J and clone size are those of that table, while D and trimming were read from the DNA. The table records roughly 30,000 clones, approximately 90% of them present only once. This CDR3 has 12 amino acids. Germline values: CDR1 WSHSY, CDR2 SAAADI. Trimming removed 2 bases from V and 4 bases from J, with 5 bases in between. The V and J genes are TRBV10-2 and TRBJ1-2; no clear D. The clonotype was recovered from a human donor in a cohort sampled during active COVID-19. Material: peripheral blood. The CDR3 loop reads CASSEGPYGYTF. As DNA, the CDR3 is TGCGCCAGCAGTGAGGGGCCCTATGGCTACACCTTC.